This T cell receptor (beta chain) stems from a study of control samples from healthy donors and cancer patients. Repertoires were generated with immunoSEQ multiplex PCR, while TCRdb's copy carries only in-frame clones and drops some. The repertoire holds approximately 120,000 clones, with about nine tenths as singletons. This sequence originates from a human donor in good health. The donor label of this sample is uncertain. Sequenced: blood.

The CDR3 bases are TGTGCCACCAGCAACCTAATGAAACCGGACAGGGTGGCTCAGCCCCAGCATTTT. It specifies CATSNLMKPDRVAQPQHF. V usage is TRBV15 and J usage is TRBJ1-5; 8 bases align to TRBD1. The CDR3 contains 18 residues. Germline V gene sequence: CDR1 LNHNV, CDR2 YYDKDF (reference sequence). J gave up 6 bases and V 4 bases, and 17 bases lay outside the gene matches.